Reported below is one TCR beta chain. The antigen is unknown. This entry is derived from a study of cytomegalovirus exposure and HLA in healthy donors. The overall study: Among the 400 or so donors who were genotyped, about 80% fell in the genetic ancestry cluster that is associated with self-reported Caucasian donors.

V lost 2 bases to trimming and J lost 3 bases; unmatched junction nucleotides: 4. CDR3 size: 15 residues. Germline V gives CDR1 MNHEY, CDR2 SMNVEV (reference sequence). Whole-study results and caveats: When analyzed later, a missense DCLRE1C variant was found to be linked to TCR beta V- and J-gene trimming. It was reportedly the case that the classifier diagnosed cytomegalovirus status with high specificity and sensitivity. By a later analysis, the bulk of CMV-associated TCR beta chains appeared HLA-restricted.

The PCR ran on 60 Vbeta and 13 Jbeta primers. TCRdb keeps only in-frame clones here, not all; method: immunoSEQ multiplex PCR. The data hold 180,000 or so clones, with 75% observed a single time. The sample was PBMCs. The chain couples TRBV27 to TRBJ1-1; 9 bases line up with TRBD1. This clonotype was obtained from a male donor in good health and CMV-seronegative. CDR3 coding DNA: TGTGCCAGCAGTTTAGTGGGACAGGGTTACACTGAAGCTTTCTTT. This encodes CASSLVGQGYTEAFF.